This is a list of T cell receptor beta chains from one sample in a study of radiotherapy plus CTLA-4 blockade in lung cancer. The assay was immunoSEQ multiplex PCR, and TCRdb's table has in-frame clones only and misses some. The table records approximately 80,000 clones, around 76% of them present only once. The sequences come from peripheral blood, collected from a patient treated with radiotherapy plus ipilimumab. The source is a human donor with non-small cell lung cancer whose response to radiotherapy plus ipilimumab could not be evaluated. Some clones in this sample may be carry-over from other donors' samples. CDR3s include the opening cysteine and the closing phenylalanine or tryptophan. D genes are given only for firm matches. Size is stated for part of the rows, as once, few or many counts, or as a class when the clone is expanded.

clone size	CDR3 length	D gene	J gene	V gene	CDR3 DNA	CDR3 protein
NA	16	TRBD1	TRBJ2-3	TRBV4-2	TGTGCCAGCAGCCAAGTCGGGACAGGAAGCACAGATACGCAGTATTTT	CASSQVGTGSTDTQYF
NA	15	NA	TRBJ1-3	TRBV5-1	TGCGCCAGCAGGCCAGGGGCGGTCTCTGGAAACACCATATATTTT	CASRPGAVSGNTIYF
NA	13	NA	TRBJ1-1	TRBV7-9	TGTGCCAGCAGCTTAAGGGGGAACACTGAAGCTTTCTTT	CASSLRGNTEAFF
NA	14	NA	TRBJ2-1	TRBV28	TGTGCCAGCAGTTTACCGACATCTTACAATGAGCAGTTCTTC	CASSLPTSYNEQFF
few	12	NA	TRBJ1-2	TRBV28	TGTGCCAGCAGTAACAGAAACTATGGCTACACCTTC	CASSNRNYGYTF
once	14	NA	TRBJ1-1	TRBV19	TGTGCCAGTAGTGTCGGACAGCTGAACACTGAAGCTTTCTTT	CASSVGQLNTEAFF
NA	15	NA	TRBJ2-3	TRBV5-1	TGCGCCAGCAGCTCCTATGGGGGGGGCTCAGATACGCAGTATTTT	CASSSYGGGSDTQYF
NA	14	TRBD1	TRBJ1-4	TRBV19	TGTGCCAGTAGTCCGGGACAGTTTAATGAAAAACTGTTTTTT	CASSPGQFNEKLFF
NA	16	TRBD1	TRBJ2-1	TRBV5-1	TGCGCCAGCAGCCTATCCACAGGGGGCGGCTACAATGAGCAGTTCTTC	CASSLSTGGGYNEQFF
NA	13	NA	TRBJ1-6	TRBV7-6	TGTGCCAGCAGCTTCACAAAAAGTTCACCCCTCCACTTT	CASSFTKSSPLHF
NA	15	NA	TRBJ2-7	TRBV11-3	TGTGCCAGCAGCTTATTTTCGGGTAGCTCCTACGAGCAGTACTTC	CASSLFSGSSYEQYF
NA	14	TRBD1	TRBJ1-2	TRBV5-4	TGTGCCAGCAGCCTTCCAGGGGGCGCGGGAGGCTACACCTTC	CASSLPGGAGGYTF
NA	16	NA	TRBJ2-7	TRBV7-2	TGTGCCAGCAGCCCCAACTCCGCGGTACGGTCTGACGAGCAGTACTTC	CASSPNSAVRSDEQYF
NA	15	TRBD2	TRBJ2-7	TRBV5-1	TGCGCCAGCAGCGGGTCAGCGGGGGACCCCTACGAGCAGTACTTC	CASSGSAGDPYEQYF